Listed below are T cell receptor beta chains from one sample, sequenced in a study of T-cell memory formation after mild COVID-19. TCRdb re-called the 5' RACE reads through MiXCR, storing one row per CDR3 protein. The repertoire holds approximately 340,000 distinct CDR3 sequences, with 13% as singletons. The sample consisted of PBMCs or a T cell subset sorted from them (not recorded which). These receptors were obtained from a man younger than 35 who had mild COVID-19 (a few samples of this study predate the infection). Cell type and time point are not known. Each CDR3 is given without its conserved first and last residue.

V	J	CDR3
TRBV7-2	TRBJ1-1	ASSLRTDNTEAF
TRBV6-2/TRBV6-3	TRBJ2-1	ASRTIQGSSYNEQF
TRBV29-1	TRBJ1-1	SAGGGGAAGPEAF
TRBV4-3	TRBJ1-3	ASSQGHGAGNTIY
TRBV25-1	TRBJ1-6	ASRRQGNSPLH
TRBV5-6	TRBJ2-7	ASSLVSGGLEQY
TRBV11-2	TRBJ1-4	ASSLERGASGEKLF
TRBV6-2/TRBV6-3	TRBJ1-1	ASTPLEVPGPNTEAF
TRBV7-2	TRBJ1-6	ASSPGVHNSPLH
TRBV11-2	TRBJ2-5	ASSLVAGQTQETQY
TRBV9	TRBJ2-1	ASSVGPEGTPPYNEQF
TRBV7-9	TRBJ2-1	ASSPGLARNEQF
TRBV10-2	TRBJ2-3	ASRLAGGADTQY
TRBV5-6	TRBJ2-2	ASSLAGLAANTGELF
TRBV7-9	TRBJ1-6	ASSTRQGNNSPLH
TRBV29-1	TRBJ1-2	SVKRTGDYGYT
TRBV20-1	TRBJ2-1	SARASLGSVAGLNEQF
TRBV4-2	TRBJ2-1	ASSQDRERGALNEQF
TRBV7-2	TRBJ1-2	ASSIDRRAGGDGYT
TRBV12-3/TRBV12-4	TRBJ1-5	ASSPTGDQPQH
TRBV5-1	TRBJ2-2	ASSVLDMTGELF
TRBV23-1	TRBJ1-3	ASSQGGTVPITGNTIY
TRBV7-3	TRBJ2-3	ASSLSTGTVTDTQY
TRBV6-5	TRBJ2-2	ASSLRSGGYTGELF
TRBV7-9	TRBJ1-2	ASSTTIGSRGYGYT
TRBV7-9	TRBJ2-5	ASSTIGQPQETQY
TRBV7-9	TRBJ2-1	ASEKQGVSYNEQF
TRBV6-5	TRBJ1-1	ASSYSRTGETEAF
TRBV20-1	TRBJ1-1	SARTDPDTEAF
TRBV4-3	TRBJ2-5	ASSRARSGQETQY
TRBV3-1	TRBJ2-6	ASSQDGGVVANVLT
TRBV20-1	TRBJ1-5	SARPPDFQPQH
TRBV15	TRBJ1-1	ATSRVWGTEAF
TRBV10-3	TRBJ2-1	ATHNLYNEQF
TRBV4-1	TRBJ2-5	ASSQGGSGLETQY
TRBV7-9	TRBJ2-3	ASSLPPLTDTDTQY
TRBV29-1	TRBJ2-1	SVVGLAGDVEQF
TRBV29-1	TRBJ1-3	SAVGQGLWENTIY
TRBV7-3	TRBJ1-2	ASTLGDRENYGYT
TRBV5-1	TRBJ2-4	ASSLEGGNQY
TRBV5-1	TRBJ2-5	ASSLKGGEETQY
TRBV6-2/TRBV6-3	TRBJ1-1	ASSGQNTEAF
TRBV6-6	TRBJ2-5	ASISSGETQY
TRBV5-6	TRBJ2-7	ASSLGDSPYEQY
TRBV13	TRBJ1-2	ASSLVQGETSYGYT
TRBV5-1	TRBJ2-3	ASTKTGDDVDTQY
TRBV29-1	TRBJ2-3	SVWGADTQY
TRBV5-1	TRBJ1-1	ASSWGRGNTEAF
TRBV7-2	TRBJ2-2	ASSLGASNTGELF
TRBV20-1	TRBJ2-3	SVPTGLQPLRTDTQY
TRBV7-9	TRBJ2-3	ASSRTSGGVMSTDTQY